This entry describes one TCR beta chain. Which antigen it targets is not known. No much larger clonotype is one base removed from it; base qualities were not supplied. The source of the sample is a study of technical replicates of blood from several donors listed by TCRdb under 2017. Spanning cysteine to phenylalanine, the CDR3 consists of 18 amino acids. Just the 54-base CDR3 DNA is kept, in frame starting at base 1. The library was prepared using the immunoSEQ multiplex PCR assay. Not all clones reach the TCRdb copy of this immuneACCESS table, which keeps in-frame sequences only. Checked studies attribute under half of the gap to unresolved V genes and leave the rest unexplained. In this sample the table shows roughly 90,000 clones, about 96% of which occur a single time. Jointly, the top ten make up approximately 0.37% of the sample.

The sequenced sample consisted of T cells isolated from PBMCs. This sequence uses TRBV1 and TRBJ2-3; the table's TRBD2 call for D was not verified on the DNA. TRBV1 is a pseudogene. The receptor's source is a human donor in good health. CDR3 region: CTSSQIGISRTITDTQYF. The base sequence is TGCACCAGCAGCCAAATCGGGATATCTAGAACTATAACAGATACGCAGTATTTT.